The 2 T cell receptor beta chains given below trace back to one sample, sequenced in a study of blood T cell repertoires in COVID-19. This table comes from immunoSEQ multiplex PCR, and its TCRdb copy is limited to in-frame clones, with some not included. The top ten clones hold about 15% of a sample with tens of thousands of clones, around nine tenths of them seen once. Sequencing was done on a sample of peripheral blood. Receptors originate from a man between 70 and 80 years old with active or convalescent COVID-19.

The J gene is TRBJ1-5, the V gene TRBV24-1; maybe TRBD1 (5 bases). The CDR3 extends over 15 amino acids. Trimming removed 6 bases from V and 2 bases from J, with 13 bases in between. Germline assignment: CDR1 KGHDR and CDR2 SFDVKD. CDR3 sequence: CATSTDSDGNQPQHF. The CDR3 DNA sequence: TGTGCCACCAGTACCGACAGCGATGGCAATCAGCCCCAGCATTTT.

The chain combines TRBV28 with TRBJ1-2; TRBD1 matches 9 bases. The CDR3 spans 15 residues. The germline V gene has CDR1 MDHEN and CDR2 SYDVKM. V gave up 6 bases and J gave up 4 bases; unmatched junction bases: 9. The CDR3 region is CASSGTGFGGYGYTF. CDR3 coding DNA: TGTGCCAGCAGCGGGACAGGGTTCGGGGGCTATGGCTACACCTTC.